What follows describes a single TCR beta chain. No antigen is known for it. No much larger clone is present one base from it, and per-base qualities are unavailable. The data stem from a study of memory CD4+ T cells and cytomegalovirus serostatus (dated by TCRdb to the late 2010s). A note on the overall study: The approximately 35 healthy Belgian adults in the cohort included 9 who were CMV seropositive and approximately 24 who were CMV seronegative. CD4+ memory TCRbeta repertoires of a Belgian cohort with known cytomegalovirus serostatus were sequenced in order to replicate a published TCR-based CMV serostatus classifier. Points the paper makes about the study in general: Only CD4+CD45RO+ memory cells were sequenced, in contrast to the original study, which included naive and memory CD4+ and CD8+ populations. CMV serostatus prediction reached a median bootstrapped AUC of 0.95 with the original framework and 0.91 with a US-trained random forest. On the Belgian cohort, the classifier based on the original framework reached a median bootstrapped AUC of roughly 0.96, with a 95% CI of 0.76-1.00. Of under 200 previously reported CMV-associated TCRbeta sequences, 60 to 85 appeared in the CD4+ memory repertoires, each in one to five individuals. Results were interpreted as suggesting that the CMV-associated TCR signature is largely present in the CD4+ memory repertoire.

Genomic DNA was extracted from sorted cells with the Quick-DNA Microprep Kit. TCRbeta DNA was amplified with the immunoSEQ hsTCRbeta kit following the manufacturer's protocol. TCRbeta libraries were sequenced on an Illumina MiSeq instrument. As for the original processing: Once out-of-frame sequences had been removed, a few million distinct TCRbeta sequences were left, which works out to an average of approximately 70,000 per individual. Each individual was scored by the count of over 150 previously reported CMV-associated TCRbeta sequences and the total productive distinct TCRbeta count. A beta-binomial model was reimplemented in Python, and random forests from scikit-learn, run with default parameters, were trained on data from the US cohort. Classifier performance on the Belgian cohort was summarized as median AUC with percentile confidence intervals calculated over 10,000 bootstrap iterations. The source is immuneACCESS, and TCRdb retained only in-frame sequences with V and J called. Part of the clones is not carried over; for the studies checked, unresolved V genes explain less than half of this, and the remainder is unexplained. The DNA gave D and trimming, while V, J and clone size come from that table. The sample contains about 56,000 clones, 82% of them found a single time. The ten biggest clones cover roughly 0.4% of the sample.

Single viable CD3+CD4+CD8-CD45RO+ cells were sorted as memory CD4+ T cells on a FACSAria II. To determine CMV serostatus, a Roche Elecsys assay was used that detects serum IgG against CMV pp150, pp28, p38 and p52. After thawing, total CD4+ T cells were enriched by positive selection with CD4 magnetic microbeads. The samples came from a separate study whose specific focus was interrogating the CD4+ T cell memory repertoire. Peripheral blood mononuclear cells were isolated and cryopreserved according to standard operating procedures, and serum was stored at -80 degrees C. The staining relied on CD3-PerCP (BW264/56), CD4-APC (RPA-T4), CD45RO-PE (UCHT1) and CD8-Pacific Orange (3B5) antibodies, and Sytox blue was used to exclude non-viable cells. From a lookup of the germline V gene, CDR1 and CDR2 are MDHEN and SYDVKM. Including the terminal cysteine and phenylalanine, the CDR3 comprises 17 residues. Only the CDR3 DNA is retained, 51 bases long and in frame from the first base. V and J are trimmed by 6 bases and 0 bases, and the gene matches miss 10 bases of the junction.

The sequenced sample was memory CD4+ T cells from blood. The rearrangement combines TRBV28 with TRBJ1-3; 8 of the junction bases match TRBD1. The TCR was taken from an adult in good health and CMV-seronegative. The CDR3 reads as follows: CASSFLGQAVSGNTIYF. The DNA sequence is given as TGTGCCAGCAGCTTCCTGGGACAGGCCGTCTCTGGAAACACCATATATTTT.